This record looks at one TCR beta chain sequence and its context. What it binds is not known. This sample was included in a study of T cell responses to AZD1222 COVID-19 vaccine. Study-level results: Only a handful of individuals given AZD1222 were seropositive at baseline.

V lost 1 base to trimming and J lost 0 bases; unmatched junction nucleotides: 5. CDR3 length: 18 amino acids. Germline values: CDR1 SGHRS, CDR2 YFSETQ. Assay used: immunoSEQ multiplex PCR; TCRdb lists only in-frame clones, some missing. The sample includes about 120,000 clones, more than 85% of them seen just once. This TCR was sampled from an adult in good health. The rearrangement uses TRBV5-1 and TRBJ2-6, with 9 bases matching TRBD1. The source was peripheral blood, collected on day 0 of AZD1222 vaccination. The DNA for the CDR3 is TGCGCCAGCAGCTTGTGGGGACAGGGACTCTCTGGGGCCAACGTCCTGACTTTC. Amino acids: CASSLWGQGLSGANVLTF.